This T cell receptor beta chain is from a study of cytomegalovirus exposure and HLA in healthy donors. CDR1 is SGHRS, CDR2 YFSETQ, per germline. V was pared by 0 bases and J by 0 bases, with 9 bases of the junction left unmatched. The CDR3 contains 18 residues. PCR amplification relied on 60 Vbeta primers (plus 13 Jbeta primers). Here immunoSEQ multiplex PCR was the method, and the copy in TCRdb shows in-frame clones only, minus some. The table has approximately 160,000 clones, about 75% seen once. Sequencing was done on a sample of PBMCs. The clonotype was recovered from a male donor in good health and CMV-seropositive. V is TRBV5-1 and J is TRBJ1-1, with TRBD1 identical over 9 bases. DNA of the CDR3: TGCGCCAGCAGCTTGGCCGTCCCGGGACAGGGCCTGAACACTGAAGCTTTCTTT. As protein: CASSLAVPGQGLNTEAFF.